The T cell receptor beta chain described here comes from a study of T cells after yellow fever vaccination. Broader study findings: Weaker, the secondary response had a peak occurring faster, on day 5 versus 15. FACS-sorted repertoires could contain abundant clonotypes contaminating from the bulk population. At around 95% for CD4 and 70% to 90% for CD8, most primary-vaccination clones showed up again after the booster.

In this sample, this clonotype turned up many times. What it recognizes is unknown. The authors made TCR cDNA by 5'RACE template switching, adding a universal primer site and UMIs. TCRdb reprocessed the 5' RACE reads with MiXCR, giving one entry per CDR3 protein. The sample has fewer than 450,000 distinct CDR3 sequences; about 7.8% are singletons. The CDR3 runs to 13 residues. V was clipped by 5 bases and J by 2 bases, with 9 bases between them. Germline V gene sequence: CDR1 MDHEN, CDR2 SYDVKM. This TCR was sampled from a man aged 18 to 30 who received the YFV17D yellow fever vaccine. The chain links TRBV28 to TRBJ1-2; D possibly corresponds to TRBD1 (6 bases). The source was PBMCs, collected about 41 days after the first yellow fever vaccination. The CDR3 is CASSQTGNYGYTF. The CDR3 DNA follows: TGTGCCAGCAGTCAAACAGGGAACTATGGCTACACCTTC.